What follows are 31 T cell receptor beta chains derived from one specimen sequenced in a study of shared clonotypes between healthy human individuals. Data came from immunoSEQ multiplex PCR; TCRdb stores just in-frame clones and leaves some out. The repertoire holds fewer than 1.4 million clones, with about four fifths as singletons. Source material: memory CD4+ T cells from PBMCs. Subset described: CD45RA-negative fraction. Receptors originate from a man aged 18 to 29 in good health. Some clones in this sample may be carry-over from other donors' samples.

The CDR3 spells CASGASGTSTDTQYF. The CDR3 DNA reads as TGCGCCAGCGGGGCTAGCGGTACTAGCACAGATACGCAGTATTTT. The J gene is TRBJ2-3, the V gene TRBV5-1; 7 nucleotides line up with TRBD2. V lost 7 bases and J lost 0; bases outside the gene matches: 8. This CDR3 spans 15 amino acids. The germline V gene encodes CDR1 SGHRS and CDR2 YFSETQ.

This clone occurred many times. V usage is TRBV5-6 and J usage is TRBJ1-3; D remains unclear. Germline values: CDR1 SGHDT, CDR2 YYEEEE. Trimming took off 4 bases at V and 3 bases at J, with 8 bases between the two ends. This CDR3 is 13 amino acids long. CDR3 loop: CASSPYGGNTIYF. Here the CDR3 DNA reads TGTGCCAGCAGCCCATACGGTGGAAACACCATATATTTT.

V and J are TRBV18 and TRBJ2-4, with 8 bases aligning to TRBD1. From germline, CDR1 is KGHSH and CDR2 LQKENI. The CDR3 runs to 17 residues. V gave up 2 bases and J gave up 0 bases; unmatched junction bases: 6. The CDR3 protein is CASSPSRQGIAKNIQYF. CDR3 DNA: TGTGCCAGCTCACCAAGCCGACAGGGGATAGCCAAAAACATTCAGTACTTC.

The rearrangement joins TRBV7-6 to TRBJ1-2, with D tentatively TRBD1 (6 bases). Germline V gives CDR1 SGHVS, CDR2 FNYEAQ. V lost 1 base and J lost 4, with 16 bases in between. This CDR3 is 16 amino acids long. As DNA, the CDR3 is TGTGCCAGCAGCTTAGGCCCTCCCGGGGGCGCCTATGGCTACACCTTC. Translation gives CASSLGPPGGAYGYTF. Based on the CDR3 plus reference TRBV7-6 and TRBJ1-2, the full variable domain is GAGVSQSPRYKVTKRGQDVALRCDPISGHVSLYWYRQALGQGPEFLTYFNYEAQQDKSGLPNDRFSAERPEGSISTLTIQRTEQRDSAMYRCASSLGPPGGAYGYTFGSGTRLTVV.

The chain has TRBV30 and TRBJ2-3; 7 nucleotides match TRBD1. This CDR3 is built from 13 residues. Germline V gene lookup returns CDR1 GTSNPN and CDR2 SVGIG (reference sequence). Trimming took 5 bases from V and 1 from J; bases not matched to a gene: 3. This CDR3 reads CAWVGQGTDTQYF. CDR3 nucleotide sequence: TGTGCCTGGGTAGGACAGGGCACAGATACGCAGTATTTT.

This rearrangement joins TRBV6-1 to TRBJ2-7; 8 nucleotides match TRBD1. Per germline, CDR1 MNHNS and CDR2 SASEGT. Unmatched junction bases numbered 7, after V lost 0 bases and J lost 6 bases. The CDR3 contains 15 residues. Here the CDR3 DNA reads TGTGCCAGCAGTGAAGCCGGGACAGGATACCGCGAGCAGTACTTC. Encoded protein: CASSEAGTGYREQYF.

J is TRBJ1-4 and V is TRBV7-2; D is unclear. Germline V CDR1 and CDR2: SGHTA, FQGNSA. CDR3 length: 16 residues. V was shortened by 0 bases and J by 0 bases, with 8 bases between the two germline ends. Written as DNA, the CDR3 is TGTGCCAGCAGCTTAGCCAGGACTGCAACTAATGAAAAACTGTTTTTT. This sequence encodes CASSLARTATNEKLFF.

J is TRBJ2-2 and V is TRBV5-4; 10 nucleotides align to TRBD2. This CDR3 has 15 amino acids. The V and J ends lost 4 bases and 4 bases, in that order; junction bases with no gene match: 4. Germline CDR1 SGHNT, CDR2 YYREEE (reference sequence). The DNA for the CDR3 is TGTGCCAGCAGCCCTCGGACTAGCGGCACCGGGGAGCTGTTTTTT. This codes for CASSPRTSGTGELFF.

The V and J genes are TRBV12-5 and TRBJ2-3; 7 bases are a match to TRBD1. CDR1 is LGHNT and CDR2 is FRNRAP in the germline V gene. V shed 6 bases, J shed 6 bases, and the junction held 9 bases outside the gene matches. There are 14 residues in the CDR3. CDR3 in amino acids: CASGLTGSGDTQYF. The CDR3, as DNA: TGTGCTAGTGGCCTGACAGGGTCTGGGGATACGCAGTATTTT.

This sequence joins TRBV7-2 and TRBJ2-5; D gene ambiguous. Trimming cost V 5 bases and J 1 base, with 11 bases left between them. CDR3 size: 14 residues. Germline V gene lookup returns CDR1 SGHTA and CDR2 FQGNSA. DNA for the CDR3: TGTGCCAGCAGCCCCATCGGGCTCCAAGAGACCCAGTACTTC. This encodes CASSPIGLQETQYF.

This sequence joins TRBV5-1 and TRBJ2-3, with 10 positions matching TRBD2. With V trimmed by 4 bases and J by 0 bases, 5 bases remained unmatched. CDR1 is SGHRS, CDR2 YFSETQ, per germline. This CDR3 comprises 16 residues. CDR3 nucleotide sequence: TGCGCCAGCAGCCCAGGGACTAGCGAGAGCACAGATACGCAGTATTTT. Translated: CASSPGTSESTDTQYF. Looking up the rest from reference TRBV5-1 and TRBJ2-3 gives the full variable domain: KAGVTQTPRYLIKTRGQQVTLSCSPISGHRSVSWYQQTPGQGLQFLFEYFSETQRNKGNFPGRFSGRQFSNSRSEMNVSTLELGDSALYLCASSPGTSESTDTQYFGPGTRLTVL.

This clone was picked up one time. V is TRBV6-5 and J is TRBJ1-2; no definite D call. The V gene's germline CDR1 is MNHEY and CDR2 SVGAGI. V lost 6 bases, J lost 5 bases, and 16 bases lay in between. The CDR3 loop spans 14 amino acids. DNA for the CDR3: TGTGCCAGCAGCGCTGGTTGGGGATCGTATGGCTACACCTTC. The encoded protein is CASSAGWGSYGYTF.

This chain connects TRBV10-3 to TRBJ2-5, with D possibly being TRBD1 or TRBD2 (5 bases each). CDR3 length: 15 residues. Germline V gene sequence: CDR1 ENHRY, CDR2 SYGVKD. Trimming took off 3 bases at V and 1 base at J, with 12 bases between the two ends. The chain's CDR3 is CAISDIREPQETQYF. CDR3 sequence (DNA): TGTGCCATCAGTGATATCAGGGAGCCCCAAGAGACCCAGTACTTC.

V and J are TRBV5-4 and TRBJ1-1, with TRBD1 as a possible D gene (6 bases). The CDR3 length is 16 residues. The germline V gene has CDR1 SGHNT and CDR2 YYREEE (reference sequence). Trimming removed 0 bases at V and 1 base at J, with 13 bases between. The DNA of the CDR3 is TGTGCCAGCAGCTTGGGGGCCCCACAGGGGAACACTGAAGCTTTCTTT. Translation: CASSLGAPQGNTEAFF.

The chain is built from TRBV7-3 and TRBJ2-5, with D uncertain. Looked up from germline, CDR1 is SGHTA and CDR2 is FQGTGA. Trimming removed 5 bases at V and 3 bases at J, with 10 bases between. The length of the CDR3 is 13 residues. For the CDR3, the DNA is TGTGCCAGCAGCATTCGACGGGAAGAGACCCAGTACTTC. Protein: CASSIRREETQYF.

The sample holds one count of this clone. The chain uses TRBV7-3 and TRBJ2-7, with 7 bases matching TRBD2. V gave up 4 bases and J gave up 2 bases; unmatched junction bases: 2. Looked up from germline, CDR1 is SGHTA and CDR2 is FQGTGA. The CDR3 extends over 13 amino acids. The CDR3 DNA reads as TGTGCCAGCAGCTGGGGAGGGGCCTACGAGCAGTACTTC. It yields the protein CASSWGGAYEQYF.

This clone was recorded at least ten times. Other DNA sequences of this sample code for an identical CDR3. This chain uses TRBV18 with TRBJ2-7; TRBD2 agrees at 14 bases. J lost 11 bases, V lost 2 bases, and 8 bases had no gene match. CDR1 and CDR2 from the germline V gene are KGHSH and LQKENI. This CDR3 spans 15 amino acids. Written as DNA, the CDR3 is TGTGCCAGCTCACCAGGACTAGCGGGAGGCATGCCGGAGTACTTC. Protein: CASSPGLAGGMPEYF.

The chain combines TRBV18 with TRBJ2-1; D is ambiguous. Trimming shortened V by 1 base and J by 6 bases, and 7 bases separated the two germline ends. This CDR3 region has 13 residues. CDR1 KGHSH and CDR2 LQKENI come from the germline V gene. CDR3 sequence: CASSPRYSNEQFF. The CDR3 region has the DNA TGTGCCAGCTCACCACGTTATTCCAATGAGCAGTTCTTC.

The chain combines TRBV20-1 with TRBJ1-2, with D tentatively TRBD1 (5 bases). V lost 5 bases and J 7 bases, leaving 11 bases between the germline ends. The V gene's germline CDR1 is DFQATT and CDR2 SNEGSKA (reference sequence). The CDR3 spans 11 residues. The CDR3 region is CSAVRDGGYTF. DNA for the CDR3: TGCAGTGCTGTTCGGGACGGTGGCTACACCTTC.

This clone was seen only once. The gene calls are TRBV30 and TRBJ2-1; 8 positions match TRBD2. The junction had 13 bases not matched to a gene; V was cut back by 2 bases and J by 13 bases. The germline V gene encodes CDR1 GTSNPN and CDR2 SVGIG (reference sequence). This CDR3 spans 14 amino acids. CDR3 DNA: TGTGCCTGGAGTCAGTTTAGCGGGAAGGGGAATCAGTTCTTC. Protein sequence: CAWSQFSGKGNQFF.

This clone was recorded many times. V usage is TRBV5-4 and J usage is TRBJ2-1, with 7 bases lining up with TRBD2. The germline V gene encodes CDR1 SGHNT and CDR2 YYREEE (reference sequence). The CDR3 has 15 residues. V lost 3 bases to trimming and J lost 6 bases; unmatched junction nucleotides: 9. CDR3 residues: CASSYLSGVPNEQFF. The CDR3 DNA sequence: TGTGCCAGCAGCTATCTGAGCGGGGTCCCCAATGAGCAGTTCTTC. Filled out from reference TRBV5-4 and TRBJ2-1, the complete variable domain reads ETGVTQSPTHLIKTRGQQVTLRCSSQSGHNTVSWYQQALGQGPQFIFQYYREEENGRGNFPPRFSGLQFPNYSSELNVNALELDDSALYLCASSYLSGVPNEQFFGPGTRLTVL.

V gene TRBV6-1 combines with J gene TRBJ1-3; D might be TRBD1 (6 bases). V lost 5 bases and J lost 4, with 15 bases in between. Germline V CDR1 and CDR2: MNHNS, SASEGT. The CDR3 is 15 residues long. CDR3 in amino acids: CASSQARTDGNTIYF. In DNA, the CDR3 is TGTGCCAGCAGTCAGGCCCGGACAGACGGAAACACCATATATTTT.

This clone was found once. The gene calls are TRBV15 and TRBJ2-5, with TRBD1 as a possible D gene (5 bases). Looked up from germline, CDR1 is LNHNV and CDR2 is YYDKDF (reference sequence). The CDR3 contains 15 residues. With 2 bases removed from V and 5 bases from J, the gap between germline ends came to 15 bases. CDR3 protein: CATSRNPRVGETQYF. The CDR3, as DNA: TGTGCCACCAGCAGAAACCCCAGGGTCGGGGAGACCCAGTACTTC.

This clone has at least ten counts. The rearrangement joins TRBV30 to TRBJ2-3; 8 bases match TRBD2. Germline values: CDR1 GTSNPN, CDR2 SVGIG (reference sequence). V trimming: 0 bases; J trimming: 3 bases; junction bases outside the gene matches: 5. The CDR3 runs 15 residues. Here the CDR3 reads CAWSVLSGGTDTQYF. CDR3 in DNA: TGTGCCTGGAGTGTACTTTCGGGAGGGACAGATACGCAGTATTTT.

This clone was counted a single time. The V gene is TRBV7-9, the J gene TRBJ2-1; weak D call: TRBD2 (6 bases). V shed 0 bases and J shed 15 bases, with 12 bases lying between them. CDR1 and CDR2 (germline): SEHNR, FQNEAQ (reference sequence). There are 12 residues in the CDR3. CDR3 loop: CASSLAGGLWFF. CDR3 DNA: TGTGCCAGCAGCTTAGCGGGAGGTTTGTGGTTCTTC.

This clone has only one observation. The chain combines TRBV5-1 with TRBJ2-1; 8 bases map to TRBD2. The V gene's germline CDR1 is SGHRS and CDR2 YFSETQ. The trim removed 4 bases at V and 12 bases at J, leaving 18 bases unmatched. The CDR3 totals 16 residues. The CDR3 DNA sequence: TGCGCCAGCAGCCCCCGGGGTAGCGGGACCGCCGGTGTGCAGTTCTTC. Its protein product is CASSPRGSGTAGVQFF.

In regard to this clone: Other DNA sequences in this specimen translate into the identical CDR3. The genes are TRBV29-1 and TRBJ1-2, with D unresolved. V dropped 4 bases and J dropped 2 bases, with 5 bases sitting between them. Germline V CDR1 and CDR2: SQVTM, ANQGSEA. This CDR3 region has 11 residues. The CDR3 protein is CSVVENYGYTF. CDR3 sequence (DNA): TGCAGCGTTGTAGAGAACTATGGCTACACCTTC. The whole variable domain, filled in from reference TRBV29-1 and TRBJ1-2, reads SAVISQKPSRDICQRGTSLTIQCQVDSQVTMMFWYRQQPGQSLTLIATANQGSEATYESGFVIDKFPISRPNLTFSTLTVSNMSPEDSSIYLCSVVENYGYTFGSGTRLTVV.

V usage is TRBV7-2 and J usage is TRBJ2-7; weak D call: TRBD2 (5 bases). CDR1 and CDR2 (germline): SGHTA, FQGNSA. Trimming shortened V by 5 bases and J by 6 bases, and 20 bases separated the two germline ends. This CDR3 comprises 15 residues. This CDR3 reads CASSPPGVGSVEQYF. The CDR3 bases are TGTGCCAGCAGCCCCCCCGGCGTGGGGAGTGTCGAGCAGTACTTC.

V gene TRBV15 combines with J gene TRBJ1-1; TRBD1 matches 10 bases. The trim removed 5 bases at V and 4 bases at J, leaving 4 bases unmatched. Germline V gene lookup returns CDR1 LNHNV and CDR2 YYDKDF (reference sequence). The CDR3 loop spans 14 amino acids. In DNA form, the CDR3 reads TGTGCCACCAGCTTAAGGACAGGGGGCACTGAAGCTTTCTTT. Amino acids: CATSLRTGGTEAFF.

To note about this clone: Other DNA sequences from this sample encode an identical CDR3 as well. The gene calls are TRBV15 and TRBJ1-2; unclear D gene. The CDR3 contains 13 residues. With 0 bases removed from V and 7 bases from J, the gap between germline ends came to 9 bases. Germline CDR1 and CDR2: LNHNV and YYDKDF (reference sequence). CDR3 DNA: TGTGCCACCAGCAGAGATCGAGTCGGTGGCTACACCTTC. This codes for CATSRDRVGGYTF.

The chain employs TRBV28 and TRBJ2-7; D unresolved. CDR3 size: 13 residues. Germline CDR1 and CDR2: MDHEN and SYDVKM. V gave up 5 bases and J gave up 5 bases, with 13 bases separating them. CDR3 protein: CASSPPRLHEQYF. The CDR3 DNA reads TGTGCCAGCAGTCCCCCTAGGTTGCACGAGCAGTACTTC.